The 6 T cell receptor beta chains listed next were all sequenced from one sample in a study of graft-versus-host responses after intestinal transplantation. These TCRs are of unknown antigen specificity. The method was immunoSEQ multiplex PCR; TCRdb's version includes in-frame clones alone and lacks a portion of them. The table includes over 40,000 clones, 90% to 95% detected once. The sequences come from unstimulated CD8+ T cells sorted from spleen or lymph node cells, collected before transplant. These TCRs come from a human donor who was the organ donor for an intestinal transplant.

The CDR3 coding sequence is TGCGCCAGCAGTTCCCTGCAGGGTGGCACTGAAGCTTTCTTT. It encodes CASSSLQGGTEAFF. The rearrangement joins TRBV5-1 to TRBJ1-1, with TRBD1 as a possible D gene (5 bases). This CDR3 region has 14 residues. V lost 5 bases to trimming and J lost 4 bases, with 15 bases between them. CDR1 and CDR2 from the germline V gene are SGHRS and YFSETQ.

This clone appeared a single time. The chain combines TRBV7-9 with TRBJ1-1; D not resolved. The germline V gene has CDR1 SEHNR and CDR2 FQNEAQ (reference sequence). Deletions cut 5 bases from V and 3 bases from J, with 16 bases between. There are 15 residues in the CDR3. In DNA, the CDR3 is TGTGCCAGCAGCCACTCACCGTTCGGGGACACTGAAGCTTTCTTT. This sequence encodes CASSHSPFGDTEAFF.

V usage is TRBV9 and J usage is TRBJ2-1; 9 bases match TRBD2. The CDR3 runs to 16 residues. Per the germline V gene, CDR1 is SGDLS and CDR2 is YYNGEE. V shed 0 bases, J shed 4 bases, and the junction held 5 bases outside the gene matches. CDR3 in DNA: TGTGCCAGCAGCGTAGTTGTTAGCGGGGGTTACAATGAGCAGTTCTTC. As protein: CASSVVVSGGYNEQFF.

The CDR3 bases are TGTGCCAGCAGCTTGGCCCCAGGGGCCTACGAGCAGTACTTC. Its protein product is CASSLAPGAYEQYF. The chain links TRBV5-6 to TRBJ2-7, with D possibly matching TRBD1 (6 bases). The CDR3 runs 14 residues. Germline loops: CDR1 SGHDT, CDR2 YYEEEE. V was trimmed by 0 bases and J by 2 bases, leaving 9 bases between them.

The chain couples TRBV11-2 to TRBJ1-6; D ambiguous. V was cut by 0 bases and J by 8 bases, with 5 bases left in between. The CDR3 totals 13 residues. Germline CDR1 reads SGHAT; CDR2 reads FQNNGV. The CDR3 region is CASSLDTDSPLHF. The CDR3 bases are TGTGCCAGCAGCTTAGATACGGATTCACCCCTCCACTTT.

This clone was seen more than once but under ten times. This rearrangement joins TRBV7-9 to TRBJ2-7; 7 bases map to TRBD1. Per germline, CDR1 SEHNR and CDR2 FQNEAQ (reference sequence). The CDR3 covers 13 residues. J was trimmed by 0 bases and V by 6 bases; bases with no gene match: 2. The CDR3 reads CASRDRSSYEQYF. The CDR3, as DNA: TGTGCCAGCAGGGACAGGAGCTCCTACGAGCAGTACTTC.